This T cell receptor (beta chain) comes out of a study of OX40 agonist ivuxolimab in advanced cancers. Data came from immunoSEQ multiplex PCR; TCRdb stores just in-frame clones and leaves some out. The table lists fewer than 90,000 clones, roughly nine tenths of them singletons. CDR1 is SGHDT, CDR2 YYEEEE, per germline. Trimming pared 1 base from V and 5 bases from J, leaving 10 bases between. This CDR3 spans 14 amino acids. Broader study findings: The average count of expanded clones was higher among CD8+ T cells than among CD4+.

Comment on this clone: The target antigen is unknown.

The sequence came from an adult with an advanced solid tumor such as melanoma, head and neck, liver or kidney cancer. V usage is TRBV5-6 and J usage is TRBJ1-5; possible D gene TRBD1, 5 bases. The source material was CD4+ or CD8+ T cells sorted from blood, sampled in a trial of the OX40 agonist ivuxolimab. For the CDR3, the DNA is TGTGCCAGCAGCTTGTGGAAGGGGCATCAGCCCCAGCATTTT. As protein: CASSLWKGHQPQHF.